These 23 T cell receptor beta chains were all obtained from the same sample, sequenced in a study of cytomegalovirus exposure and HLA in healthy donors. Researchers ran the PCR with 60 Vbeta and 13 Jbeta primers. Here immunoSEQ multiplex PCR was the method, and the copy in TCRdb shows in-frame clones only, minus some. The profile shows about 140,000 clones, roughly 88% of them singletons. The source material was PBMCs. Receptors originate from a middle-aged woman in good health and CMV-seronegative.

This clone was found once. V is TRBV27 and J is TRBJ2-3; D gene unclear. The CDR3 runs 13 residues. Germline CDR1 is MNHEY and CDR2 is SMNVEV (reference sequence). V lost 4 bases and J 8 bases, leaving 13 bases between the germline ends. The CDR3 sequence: CASSWALDGTQYF. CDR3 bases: TGTGCCAGCAGTTGGGCCCTTGATGGTACGCAGTATTTT.

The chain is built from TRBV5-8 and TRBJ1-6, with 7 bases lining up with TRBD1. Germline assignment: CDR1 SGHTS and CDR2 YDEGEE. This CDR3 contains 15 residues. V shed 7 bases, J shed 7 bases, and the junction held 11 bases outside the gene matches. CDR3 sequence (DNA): TGTGCCAGCCTCAACAGGGGATCGGGCAATTCACCCCTCCACTTT. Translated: CASLNRGSGNSPLHF.

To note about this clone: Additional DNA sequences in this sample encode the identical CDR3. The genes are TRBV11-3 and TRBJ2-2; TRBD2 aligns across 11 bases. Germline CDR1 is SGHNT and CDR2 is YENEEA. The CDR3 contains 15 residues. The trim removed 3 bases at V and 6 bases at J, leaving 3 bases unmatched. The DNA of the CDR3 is TGTGCCAGCAGCTTGGGACTAGCGGACGCCGGGGAGCTGTTTTTT. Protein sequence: CASSLGLADAGELFF. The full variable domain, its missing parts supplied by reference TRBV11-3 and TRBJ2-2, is EAGVVQSPRYKIIEKKQPVAFWCNPISGHNTLYWYLQNLGQGPELLIRYENEEAVDDSQLPKDRFSAERLKGVDSTLKIQPAELGDSAVYLCASSLGLADAGELFFGEGSRLTVL.

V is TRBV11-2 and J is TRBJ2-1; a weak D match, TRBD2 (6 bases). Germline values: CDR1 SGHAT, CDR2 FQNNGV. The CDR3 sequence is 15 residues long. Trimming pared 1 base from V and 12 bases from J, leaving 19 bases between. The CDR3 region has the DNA TGTGCCAGCAGCTTAGGGGGGTTGGGGACTCTCGGGCAGTTCTTC. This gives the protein CASSLGGLGTLGQFF.

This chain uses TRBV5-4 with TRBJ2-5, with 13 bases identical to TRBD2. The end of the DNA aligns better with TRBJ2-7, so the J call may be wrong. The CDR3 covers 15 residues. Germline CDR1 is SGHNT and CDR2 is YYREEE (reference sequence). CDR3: CASSWGTSGTYEQYF. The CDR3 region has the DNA TGTGCCAGCAGCTGGGGGACTAGCGGGACCTACGAGCAGTACTTC.

The CDR3 loop reads CASTGRLAGAYEQYF. The CDR3 nucleotides read TGTGCCAGCACCGGTCGACTAGCGGGGGCCTACGAGCAGTACTTC. This chain joins TRBV7-9 and TRBJ2-7, with TRBD2 matching 12 bases. With 7 bases clipped from V and 2 bases from J, the junction kept 6 bases outside the gene matches. This CDR3 is 15 amino acids long. In germline, CDR1 is SEHNR, CDR2 FQNEAQ (reference sequence).

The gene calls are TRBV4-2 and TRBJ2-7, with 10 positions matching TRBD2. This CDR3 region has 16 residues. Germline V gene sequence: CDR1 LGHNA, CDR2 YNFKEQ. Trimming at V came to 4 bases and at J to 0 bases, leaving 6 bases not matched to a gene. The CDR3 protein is CASSPGPSGGSYEQYF. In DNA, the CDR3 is TGTGCCAGCAGCCCGGGACCTAGCGGGGGCTCCTACGAGCAGTACTTC.

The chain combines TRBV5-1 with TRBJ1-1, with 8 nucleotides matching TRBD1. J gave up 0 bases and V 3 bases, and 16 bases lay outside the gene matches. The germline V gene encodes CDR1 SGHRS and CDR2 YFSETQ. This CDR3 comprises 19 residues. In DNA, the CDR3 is TGCGCCAGCAGCTCCCGACCCAGGGGGCAGGGCGGCATGAACACTGAAGCTTTCTTT. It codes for CASSSRPRGQGGMNTEAFF.

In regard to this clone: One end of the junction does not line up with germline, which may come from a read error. CDR3 residues: CSSSLKGGLGSFEQFF. CDR3 DNA sequence: TGTTCCAGCAGCTTAAAAGGAGGTCTAGGGTCGTTTGAGCAGTTCTTC. The V and J genes are TRBV7-9 and TRBJ2-1, with a tentative D call TRBD2 (5 bases). The V gene's germline CDR1 is SEHNR and CDR2 FQNEAQ (reference sequence). The CDR3 contains 16 residues.

CDR3: CASSSRTGFLGEQYF. The CDR3 nucleotides are TGTGCCAGCAGTTCACGGACAGGCTTCTTAGGGGAGCAGTACTTC. The J gene is TRBJ2-7, the V gene TRBV27; 7 nucleotides match TRBD1. This CDR3 is built from 15 residues. Germline assignment: CDR1 MNHEY and CDR2 SMNVEV (reference sequence). The junction had 13 bases not matched to a gene; V was cut back by 4 bases and J by 7 bases.

The CDR3 loop is CASSEQGSTEAFF. DNA for the CDR3: TGTGCCAGCAGTGAACAGGGGAGCACTGAAGCTTTCTTT. The gene calls are TRBV2 and TRBJ1-1; possibly TRBD1 for D (6 bases). The CDR3 totals 13 residues. V was clipped by 2 bases and J by 4 bases, with 8 bases between them. Germline V gives CDR1 SNHLY, CDR2 FYNNEI.

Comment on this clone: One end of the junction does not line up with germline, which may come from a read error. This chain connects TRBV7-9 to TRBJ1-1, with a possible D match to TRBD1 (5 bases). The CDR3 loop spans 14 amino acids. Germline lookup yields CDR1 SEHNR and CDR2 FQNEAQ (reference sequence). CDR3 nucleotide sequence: TGTTCCAGCAGCCGGGGGGGATCGAACACTGAAGCTTTCTTT. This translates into CSSSRGGSNTEAFF.

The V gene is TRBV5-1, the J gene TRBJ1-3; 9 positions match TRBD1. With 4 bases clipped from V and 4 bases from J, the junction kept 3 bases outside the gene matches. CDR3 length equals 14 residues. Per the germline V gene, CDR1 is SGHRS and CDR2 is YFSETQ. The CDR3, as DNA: TGCGCCAGCAGCCCGGGACAGGGAGGAAACACCATATATTTT. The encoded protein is CASSPGQGGNTIYF.

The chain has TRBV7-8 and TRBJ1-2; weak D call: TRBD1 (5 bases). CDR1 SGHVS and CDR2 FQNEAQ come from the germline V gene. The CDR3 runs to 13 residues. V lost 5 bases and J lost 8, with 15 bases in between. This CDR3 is CASSLAGRFGYTF. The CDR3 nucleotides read TGTGCCAGCAGCCTGGCAGGGCGTTTCGGCTACACCTTC.

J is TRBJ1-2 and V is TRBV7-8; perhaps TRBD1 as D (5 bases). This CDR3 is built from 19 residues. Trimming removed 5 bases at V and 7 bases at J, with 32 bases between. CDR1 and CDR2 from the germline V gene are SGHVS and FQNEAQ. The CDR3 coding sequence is TGTGCCAGCAGCAGAGTTCGTTCGGGACCCAAGAGCGCGGGATTTGGCTACACCTTC. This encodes CASSRVRSGPKSAGFGYTF.

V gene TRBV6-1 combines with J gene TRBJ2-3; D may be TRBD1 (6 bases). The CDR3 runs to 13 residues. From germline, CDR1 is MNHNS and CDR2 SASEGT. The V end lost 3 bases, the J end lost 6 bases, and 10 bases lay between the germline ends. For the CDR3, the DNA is TGTGCCAGCAGTGAGTCAGGGGTTGATACGCAGTATTTT. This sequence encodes CASSESGVDTQYF.

The CDR3 DNA reads TGCGCCAGCAGCCAAGATAAGCGGGAGTTCCCCTACGAGCAGTACTTC. Its translation: CASSQDKREFPYEQYF. This sequence joins TRBV4-3 and TRBJ2-7, with 8 bases fitting TRBD2. The CDR3 is 16 amino acids. Germline V gene sequence: CDR1 LGHNA, CDR2 YSLEER. V lost 0 bases, J lost 2 bases, and 6 bases stayed unmatched.

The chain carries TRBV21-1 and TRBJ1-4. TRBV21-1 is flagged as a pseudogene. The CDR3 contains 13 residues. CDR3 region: CASQGRGNEKLFF. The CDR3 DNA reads TGTGCCAGCCAGGGGAGGGGTAATGAAAAACTGTTTTTT.

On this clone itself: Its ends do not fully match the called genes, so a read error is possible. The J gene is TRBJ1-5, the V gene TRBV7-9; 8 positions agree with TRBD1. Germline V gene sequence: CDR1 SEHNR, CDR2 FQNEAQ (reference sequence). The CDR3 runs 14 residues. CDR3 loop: CSSSSSGGEQPQHF. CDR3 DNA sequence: TGTTCCAGCAGCTCATCAGGGGGCGAGCAGCCCCAGCATTTT.

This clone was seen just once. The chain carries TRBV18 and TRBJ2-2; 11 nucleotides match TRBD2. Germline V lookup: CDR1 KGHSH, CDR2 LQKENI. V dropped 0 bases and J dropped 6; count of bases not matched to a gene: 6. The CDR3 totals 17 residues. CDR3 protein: CASSPPNALAGAGELFF. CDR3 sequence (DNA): TGTGCCAGCTCACCACCGAATGCACTAGCGGGGGCCGGGGAGCTGTTTTTT. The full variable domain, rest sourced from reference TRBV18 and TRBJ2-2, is NAGVMQNPRHLVRRRGQEARLRCSPMKGHSHVYWYRQLPEEGLKFMVYLQKENIIDESGMPKERFSAEFPKEGPSILRIQQVVRGDSAAYFCASSPPNALAGAGELFFGEGSRLTVL.

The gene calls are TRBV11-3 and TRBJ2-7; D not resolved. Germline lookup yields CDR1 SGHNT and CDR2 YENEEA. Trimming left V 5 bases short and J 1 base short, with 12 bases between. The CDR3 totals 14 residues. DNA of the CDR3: TGTGCCAGCAGCCTCCTTGGCGGTTCCTACGAGCAGTACTTC. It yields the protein CASSLLGGSYEQYF. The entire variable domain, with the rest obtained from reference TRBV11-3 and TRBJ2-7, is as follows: EAGVVQSPRYKIIEKKQPVAFWCNPISGHNTLYWYLQNLGQGPELLIRYENEEAVDDSQLPKDRFSAERLKGVDSTLKIQPAELGDSAVYLCASSLLGGSYEQYFGPGTRLTVT.

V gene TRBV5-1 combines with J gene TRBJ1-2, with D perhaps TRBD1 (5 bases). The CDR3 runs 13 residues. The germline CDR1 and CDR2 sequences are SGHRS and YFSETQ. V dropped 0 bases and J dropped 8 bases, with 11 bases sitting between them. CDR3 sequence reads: CASSLAGLSGYTF. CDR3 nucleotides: TGCGCCAGCAGCTTGGCAGGGTTGTCAGGCTACACCTTC.

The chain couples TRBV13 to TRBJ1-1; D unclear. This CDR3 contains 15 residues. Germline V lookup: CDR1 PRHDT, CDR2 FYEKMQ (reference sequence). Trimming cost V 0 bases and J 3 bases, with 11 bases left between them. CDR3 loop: CASSLGGRSDTEAFF. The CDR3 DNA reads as TGTGCCAGCAGCTTAGGCGGGAGATCTGACACTGAAGCTTTCTTT.